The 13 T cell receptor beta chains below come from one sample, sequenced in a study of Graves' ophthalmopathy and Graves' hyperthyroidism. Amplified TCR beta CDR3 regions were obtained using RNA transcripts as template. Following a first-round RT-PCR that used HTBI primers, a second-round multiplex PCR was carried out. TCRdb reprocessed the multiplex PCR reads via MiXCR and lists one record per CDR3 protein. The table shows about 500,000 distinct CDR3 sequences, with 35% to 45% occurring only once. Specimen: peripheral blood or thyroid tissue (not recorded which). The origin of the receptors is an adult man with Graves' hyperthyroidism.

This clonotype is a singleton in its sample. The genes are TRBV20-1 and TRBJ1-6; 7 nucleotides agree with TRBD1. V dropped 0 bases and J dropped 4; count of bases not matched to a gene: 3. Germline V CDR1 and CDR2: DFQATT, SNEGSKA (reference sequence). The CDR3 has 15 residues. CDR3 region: CSAREDRSYNSPLHF. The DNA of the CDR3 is TGCAGTGCTAGAGAGGACAGGAGTTATAATTCACCCCTCCACTTT.

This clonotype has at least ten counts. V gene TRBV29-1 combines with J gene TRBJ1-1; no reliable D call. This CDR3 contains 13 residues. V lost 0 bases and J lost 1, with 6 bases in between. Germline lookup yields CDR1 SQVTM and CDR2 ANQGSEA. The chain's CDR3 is CSVEESTNTEAFF. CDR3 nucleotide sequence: TGCAGCGTTGAAGAAAGCACGAACACTGAAGCTTTCTTT.

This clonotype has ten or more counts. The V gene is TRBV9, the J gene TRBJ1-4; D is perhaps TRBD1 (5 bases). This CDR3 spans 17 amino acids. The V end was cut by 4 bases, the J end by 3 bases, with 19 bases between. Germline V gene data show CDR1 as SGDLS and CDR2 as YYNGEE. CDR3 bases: TGTGCCAGCAGCCCCACCATCGGGGGGACGGCTAATGAAAAACTGTTTTTT. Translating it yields CASSPTIGGTANEKLFF.

The CDR3 here is CASSEQGARSPLHF. The DNA for the CDR3 is TGTGCCAGCAGTGAACAGGGGGCTCGGTCACCCCTCCACTTT. The rearrangement links TRBV5-6 to TRBJ1-6; 9 bases are shared with TRBD1. Germline lookup yields CDR1 SGHDT and CDR2 YYEEEE. The CDR3 is made up of 14 amino acids. V trimming: 5 bases; J trimming: 10 bases; junction bases outside the gene matches: 7.

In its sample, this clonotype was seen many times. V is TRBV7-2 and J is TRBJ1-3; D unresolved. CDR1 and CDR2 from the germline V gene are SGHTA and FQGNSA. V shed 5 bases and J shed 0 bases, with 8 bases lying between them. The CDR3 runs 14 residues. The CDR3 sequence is CASSRALSGNTIYF. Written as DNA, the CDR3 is TGTGCCAGCAGCAGGGCACTCTCTGGAAACACCATATATTTT.

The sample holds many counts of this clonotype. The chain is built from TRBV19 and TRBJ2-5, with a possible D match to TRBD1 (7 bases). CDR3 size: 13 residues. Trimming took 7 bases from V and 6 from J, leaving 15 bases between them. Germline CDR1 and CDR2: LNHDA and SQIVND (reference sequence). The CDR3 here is CASTPSGGKTQYF. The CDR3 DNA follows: TGTGCCAGTACCCCCTCAGGGGGGAAGACCCAGTACTTC.

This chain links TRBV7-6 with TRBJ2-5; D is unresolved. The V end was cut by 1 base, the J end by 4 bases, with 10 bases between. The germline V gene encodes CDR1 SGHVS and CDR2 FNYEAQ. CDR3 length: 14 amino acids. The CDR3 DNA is TGTGCCAGCAGCTTAGTAGGGTTGCCAGAGACCCAGTACTTC. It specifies CASSLVGLPETQYF. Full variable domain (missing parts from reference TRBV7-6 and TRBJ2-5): GAGVSQSPRYKVTKRGQDVALRCDPISGHVSLYWYRQALGQGPEFLTYFNYEAQQDKSGLPNDRFSAERPEGSISTLTIQRTEQRDSAMYRCASSLVGLPETQYFGPGTRLLVL.

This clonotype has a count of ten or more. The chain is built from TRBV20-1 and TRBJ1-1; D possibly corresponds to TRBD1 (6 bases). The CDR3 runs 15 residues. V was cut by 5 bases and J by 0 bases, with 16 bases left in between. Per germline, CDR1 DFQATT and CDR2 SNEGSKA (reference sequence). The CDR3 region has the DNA TGCAGTGCTCCGTCTCAAGGGACACTGAACACTGAAGCTTTCTTT. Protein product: CSAPSQGTLNTEAFF.

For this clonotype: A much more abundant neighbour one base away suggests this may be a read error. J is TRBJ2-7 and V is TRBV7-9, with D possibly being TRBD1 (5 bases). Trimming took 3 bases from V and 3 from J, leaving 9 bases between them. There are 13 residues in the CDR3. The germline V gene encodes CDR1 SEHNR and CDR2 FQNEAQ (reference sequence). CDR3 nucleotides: TGTGCCAGCAGCTTGTTAGGGGACTACGAGCAGTACTTC. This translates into CASSLLGDYEQYF. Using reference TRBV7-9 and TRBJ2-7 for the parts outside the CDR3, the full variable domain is DTGVSQNPRHKITKRGQNVTFRCDPISEHNRLYWYRQTLGQGPEFLTYFQNEAQLEKSRLLSDRFSAERPKGSFSTLEIQRTEQGDSAMYLCASSLLGDYEQYFGPGTRLTVT.

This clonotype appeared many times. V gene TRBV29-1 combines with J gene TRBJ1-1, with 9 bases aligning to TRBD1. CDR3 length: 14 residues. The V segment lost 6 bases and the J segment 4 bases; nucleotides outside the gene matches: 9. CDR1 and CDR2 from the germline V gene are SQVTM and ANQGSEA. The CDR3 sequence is CSVSQGASGTEAFF. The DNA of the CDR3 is TGCAGCGTCTCACAGGGGGCTTCGGGCACTGAAGCTTTCTTT.

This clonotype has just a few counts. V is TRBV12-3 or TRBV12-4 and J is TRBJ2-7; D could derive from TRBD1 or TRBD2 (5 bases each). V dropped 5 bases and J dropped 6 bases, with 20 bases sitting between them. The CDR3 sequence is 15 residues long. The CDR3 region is CASSPHRAPGSEQYF. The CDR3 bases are TGTGCCAGCAGTCCTCACCGGGCTCCAGGGAGCGAGCAGTACTTC.

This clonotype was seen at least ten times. The CDR3 reads CASSPGGYEQYF. For the CDR3, the DNA is TGTGCCAGCAGCCCGGGGGGCTACGAGCAGTACTTC. The V call is TRBV7-9, the J call TRBJ2-7; 7 bases align to TRBD2. This CDR3 has 12 amino acids. V lost 5 bases and J lost 3; bases outside the gene matches: 1. CDR1 and CDR2 from the germline V gene are SEHNR and FQNEAQ (reference sequence).

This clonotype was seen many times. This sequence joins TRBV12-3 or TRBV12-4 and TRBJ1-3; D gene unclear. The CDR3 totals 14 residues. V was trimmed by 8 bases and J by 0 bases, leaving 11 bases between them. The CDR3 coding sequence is TGTGCCAGCCGCCAGGCGAGCTCTGGAAACACCATATATTTT. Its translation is CASRQASSGNTIYF.